The 18 T cell receptor beta chains listed next were all sequenced from one sample in a study of preoperative IRX-2 immunotherapy in early breast cancer. Using immunoSEQ multiplex PCR, the repertoire was profiled, and TCRdb retains in-frame clones only, with some absent. Here the sample spans about 15,000 clones, around 90% being singletons. The treatment is: preoperative locoregional IRX-2 cytokine immunotherapy. Collection took place from a patient treated with IRX-2 immunotherapy. The receptors were sampled from a human donor with breast cancer.

This clone was counted once. The chain has TRBV11-2 and TRBJ2-5; 11 positions match TRBD2. Germline V lookup: CDR1 SGHAT, CDR2 FQNNGV. The CDR3 is 18 residues long. With 0 bases clipped from V and 2 bases from J, the junction kept 8 bases outside the gene matches. CDR3: CASSLDLAGGQTQETQYF. The DNA for the CDR3 is TGTGCCAGCAGCTTAGATCTAGCGGGGGGTCAGACACAAGAGACCCAGTACTTC.

J is TRBJ1-5 and V is TRBV28, with D unresolved. V was cut by 3 bases and J by 6 bases, with 6 bases left in between. The CDR3 has 12 amino acids. Germline assignment: CDR1 MDHEN and CDR2 SYDVKM. CDR3 DNA: TGTGCCAGCAGTTTTTCGACTCAGCCCCAGCATTTT. Translating gives CASSFSTQPQHF.

This clone was found a few times. V and J are TRBV29-1 and TRBJ1-1; possibly TRBD1 for D (5 bases). The CDR3 sequence is 13 residues long. V was shortened by 3 bases and J by 4 bases, with 12 bases between the two germline ends. From germline, CDR1 is SQVTM and CDR2 ANQGSEA. The DNA of the CDR3 is TGCAGCGTTGATGGGGGTCAGGTCACTGAAGCTTTCTTT. Encoded protein: CSVDGGQVTEAFF.

This chain uses TRBV15 with TRBJ1-3; D not certain. This CDR3 comprises 15 residues. Per germline, CDR1 LNHNV and CDR2 YYDKDF (reference sequence). V was clipped by 1 base and J by 8 bases, with 15 bases between them. CDR3 DNA: TGTGCCACCAGCAGAGGCTCCGGACGACGAGACACCATATATTTT. Translation: CATSRGSGRRDTIYF.

The chain uses TRBV9 and TRBJ1-2; D uncertain. Trimming took off 0 bases at V and 0 bases at J, with 6 bases between the two ends. Germline lookup yields CDR1 SGDLS and CDR2 YYNGEE. This CDR3 region has 14 residues. CDR3 DNA sequence: TGTGCCAGCAGCGTAGGCGGCGCTAACTATGGCTACACCTTC. Translated: CASSVGGANYGYTF.

The sample holds one count of this clone. The chain links TRBV28 to TRBJ1-1; TRBD1 agrees at 7 bases. The CDR3 covers 15 residues. Germline loops: CDR1 MDHEN, CDR2 SYDVKM. Trimming cost V 5 bases and J 0 bases; bases outside gene matches: 6. The CDR3 nucleotides are TGTGCCAGCAGTCTAAGCCAGGGGGTGAACACTGAAGCTTTCTTT. Its protein is CASSLSQGVNTEAFF.

This chain links TRBV7-9 with TRBJ2-2; D gene uncertain. Germline CDR1 reads SEHNR; CDR2 reads FQNEAQ (reference sequence). Deletions cut 5 bases from V and 7 bases from J, with 8 bases between. This CDR3 contains 12 residues. CDR3 in DNA: TGTGCCAGCAGCCTTTTTCTCGGGGAGCTGTTTTTT. Protein product: CASSLFLGELFF.

CDR3 DNA: TGCGCCAGCAGCGTACAGGGTGGTAACACTGAAGCTTTCTTT. Amino acid sequence: CASSVQGGNTEAFF. This chain joins TRBV5-1 and TRBJ1-1, with D perhaps TRBD1 (6 bases). This CDR3 contains 14 residues. Germline V gene sequence: CDR1 SGHRS, CDR2 YFSETQ. V was cut by 4 bases and J by 2 bases, with 12 bases left in between.

The genes are TRBV2 and TRBJ2-1; D is undetermined. The CDR3 contains 15 residues. Trimming stripped 6 bases from V and 5 bases from J, with 17 bases between. From germline, CDR1 is SNHLY and CDR2 FYNNEI. The CDR3 loop reads CASRPDGAVNNEQFF. DNA for the CDR3: TGTGCCAGCAGGCCGGACGGAGCAGTTAACAATGAGCAGTTCTTC.

This clone was observed a handful of times. The J gene is TRBJ2-6, the V gene TRBV18, with TRBD2 matching over 7 bases. The CDR3 has 15 residues. Germline assignment: CDR1 KGHSH and CDR2 LQKENI. V lost 5 bases to trimming and J lost 0 bases; unmatched junction nucleotides: 1. The CDR3: CASSRTSSGANVLTF. The CDR3 nucleotides are TGTGCCAGCTCAAGGACTAGCTCTGGGGCCAACGTCCTGACTTTC.

This clone was recorded only once. V usage is TRBV30 and J usage is TRBJ1-5; D remains ambiguous. V lost 1 base, J lost 1 base, and 5 bases lay in between. The CDR3 length is 13 residues. CDR1 is GTSNPN and CDR2 is SVGIG in the germline V gene (reference sequence). CDR3 protein: CAWSERSNQPQHF. The CDR3, as DNA: TGTGCCTGGAGTGAGCGGAGCAATCAGCCCCAGCATTTT.

This clone was seen only a few times. The chain uses TRBV5-8 and TRBJ1-5; no clear D. CDR3 length: 14 residues. V was shortened by 6 bases and J by 11 bases, with 21 bases between the two germline ends. The germline V gene has CDR1 SGHTS and CDR2 YDEGEE. The DNA of the CDR3 is TGTGCCAGCATCCCCAGAGTTGGAGTTGGCGCCCAGCATTTT. Amino acid sequence: CASIPRVGVGAQHF. The whole variable domain, filled in from reference TRBV5-8 and TRBJ1-5, reads EAGVTQSPTHLIKTRGQQATLRCSPISGHTSVYWYQQALGLGLQFLLWYDEGEERNRGNFPPRFSGRQFPNYSSELNVNALELEDSALYLCASIPRVGVGAQHFGDGTRLSIL.

The chain employs TRBV6-1 and TRBJ1-1; D is possibly TRBD1 (5 bases). Trimming left V 5 bases short and J 7 bases short, with 11 bases between. Looked up from germline, CDR1 is MNHNS and CDR2 is SASEGT. The CDR3 covers 12 residues. The CDR3 is CASSIRGDEAFF. DNA of the CDR3: TGTGCCAGCAGTATACGGGGGGATGAAGCTTTCTTT.

The V call is TRBV9, the J call TRBJ1-4; TRBD1 is a possible D gene (5 bases). V was pared by 0 bases and J by 6 bases, with 12 bases between. This CDR3 is 15 amino acids long. Germline loops: CDR1 SGDLS, CDR2 YYNGEE. CDR3 loop: CASSVGVGRDEKLFF. The DNA of the CDR3 is TGTGCCAGCAGCGTAGGCGTGGGACGGGATGAAAAACTGTTTTTT.

The chain joins TRBV19 to TRBJ1-5; perhaps TRBD1 as D (5 bases). This CDR3 has 14 residues. V was cut by 4 bases and J by 3 bases, with 10 bases left in between. Germline CDR1 reads LNHDA; CDR2 reads SQIVND (reference sequence). CDR3 loop: CASSTRQNNQPQHF. CDR3 sequence (DNA): TGTGCCAGTAGTACCAGACAGAACAATCAGCCCCAGCATTTT.

The chain combines TRBV11-2 with TRBJ1-2, with 7 positions matching TRBD1. Unmatched junction bases numbered 6, after V lost 1 base and J lost 1 base. There are 16 residues in the CDR3. Germline values: CDR1 SGHAT, CDR2 FQNNGV. CDR3 loop: CASSLGGGQINYGYTF. Written as DNA, the CDR3 is TGTGCCAGCAGCTTAGGGGGGGGACAGATTAACTATGGCTACACCTTC.

V and J are TRBV10-3 and TRBJ1-3; D is undetermined. In germline, CDR1 is ENHRY, CDR2 SYGVKD. V was pared by 6 bases and J by 0 bases, with 12 bases between. This CDR3 contains 15 residues. The CDR3 here is CAIRSDITSGNTIYF. The CDR3 bases are TGTGCCATCAGGTCCGACATCACCTCTGGAAACACCATATATTTT.

The rearrangement uses TRBV6-5 and TRBJ1-4, with a weak D call TRBD1 (5 bases). Per the germline V gene, CDR1 is MNHEY and CDR2 is SVGAGI. CDR3 length: 14 residues. V lost 6 bases to trimming and J lost 8 bases, with 16 bases between them. Here the CDR3 reads CASSSGDLREKLFF. The CDR3 DNA follows: TGTGCCAGCAGCTCGGGGGACTTGAGGGAAAAACTGTTTTTT.